This TCR beta chain is from a study of cytomegalovirus exposure and HLA in healthy donors. Turning to the study itself: Across around 400 genotyped donors, more than 75% landed in the Caucasian-associated ancestry cluster.

Primers: 60 Vbeta forward and 13 Jbeta reverse. The protocol was immunoSEQ multiplex PCR, while the TCRdb copy is restricted to in-frame clones and leaves out a portion. The sample has approximately 53,000 clones; approximately 77% are singletons. Overall study findings and caveats: Beyond CMV serostatus, there was no information to go on about immune exposure.

Turning to this clone: The antigen remains undetermined.

Sequenced input: PBMCs. This sequence was found in a woman aged 50 to 60 in good health and CMV-seronegative.

CDR3 residues: CASTDRESNEQFF. The CDR3 region has the DNA TGTGCCAGCACGGACCGGGAGAGCAATGAGCAGTTCTTC. The J gene is TRBJ2-1, the V gene TRBV7-9; perhaps TRBD2 as D (6 bases). Trimming took off 7 bases at V and 6 bases at J, with 13 bases between the two ends. The germline gives CDR1 SEHNR, CDR2 FQNEAQ (reference sequence). The CDR3 consists of 13 residues.